This TCR beta chain derives from a study of T cells in Graves' hyperthyroidism and ophthalmopathy. Findings and limits, study-wide: Stable hyperthyroidism was separated from ophthalmopathy by a model based on 13 V-J features.

The CDR3 is made up of 14 amino acids. The V gene's germline CDR1 is LGHNA and CDR2 YNFKEQ. Trimming stripped 0 bases from V and 3 bases from J, with 8 bases between. As concerns this clonotype: What it binds is unknown.

The TCR beta CDR3 regions underwent amplification using RNA transcripts as the source. Primed by the HTBI set, a first-round RT-PCR was run on the TCR CDR3. TCRdb itself ran the multiplex PCR reads through MiXCR, one entry per CDR3 protein. The table includes roughly 500,000 distinct CDR3 sequences, more than 45% detected once. The specimen sequenced was peripheral blood or thyroid tissue (not recorded which). V gene TRBV4-2 combines with J gene TRBJ1-2; maybe TRBD1 (6 bases). This TCR derives from an adult woman with Graves' disease, either hyperthyroidism or ophthalmopathy (not recorded which). CDR3 residues: CASSQDRTDYGYTF. The CDR3 nucleotides are TGTGCCAGCAGCCAAGATAGGACAGACTATGGCTACACCTTC.